This record covers a single T cell receptor (beta chain). CDR1 and CDR2 (germline): KGHSH, LQKENI. The germline V and J ends were trimmed by 8 bases and 8 bases, with 21 bases remaining between them. CDR3 length equals 14 residues. The sample comes from a study of blood T cell repertoires in COVID-19. TCRdb's copy holds only in-frame clones and misses some; the assay was immunoSEQ multiplex PCR. The repertoire holds hundreds of thousands of clones, with 82% as singletons. V is TRBV18 and J is TRBJ1-2; D possibly corresponds to TRBD1 (5 bases). The receptor's source is an elderly woman with acute or convalescent COVID-19. Specimen: peripheral blood. This chain's CDR3 is CASVGGVGNGGYTF. The CDR3 nucleotides are TGTGCCAGCGTTGGAGGGGTCGGAAATGGGGGCTACACCTTC.